This T cell receptor beta chain originates from a study of cytomegalovirus exposure and HLA in healthy donors. Primers for the PCR totalled 60 Vbeta and 13 Jbeta. The protocol was immunoSEQ multiplex PCR, while the TCRdb copy is restricted to in-frame clones and leaves out a portion. Its table records approximately 120,000 clones. CDR1 and CDR2 (germline): SGHAT, FQNNGV. This CDR3 has 15 amino acids. Trimming at V came to 5 bases and at J to 7 bases, leaving 12 bases not matched to a gene. Sequenced input: PBMCs. This chain links TRBV11-2 with TRBJ1-2, with 8 nucleotides matching TRBD1. The clonotype was recovered from a man aged 30-40 years in good health and CMV-seronegative. The CDR3 sequence is CASSPTRGTGSGYTF. The CDR3 region has the DNA TGTGCCAGCAGCCCGACGAGGGGGACAGGTTCTGGCTACACCTTC.